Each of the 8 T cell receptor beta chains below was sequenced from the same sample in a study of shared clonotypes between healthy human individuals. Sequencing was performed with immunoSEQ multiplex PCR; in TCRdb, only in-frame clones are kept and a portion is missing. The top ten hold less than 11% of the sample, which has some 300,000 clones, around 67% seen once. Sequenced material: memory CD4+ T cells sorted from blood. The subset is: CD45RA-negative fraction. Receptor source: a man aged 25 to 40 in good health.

CDR3 in DNA: TGTGCCAGCAGCTTAGTCGGAACAGGGGGCGCCTACAATGAGCAGTTCTTC. It translates to CASSLVGTGGAYNEQFF. The chain recombines TRBV7-2 with TRBJ2-1, with 9 positions matching TRBD1. The ends lost 1 base at V and 2 bases at J; junction bases unmatched: 6. Germline lookup yields CDR1 SGHTA and CDR2 FQGNSA. There are 17 residues in the CDR3.

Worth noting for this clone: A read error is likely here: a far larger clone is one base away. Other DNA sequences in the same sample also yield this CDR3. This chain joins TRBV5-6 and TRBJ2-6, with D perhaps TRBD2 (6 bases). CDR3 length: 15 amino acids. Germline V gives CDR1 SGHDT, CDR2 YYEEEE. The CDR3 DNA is TGTGCCAGCAGCTTGACGGGAGCTGGGGCCAACGTCCTGACTTTT. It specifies CASSLTGAGANVLTF.

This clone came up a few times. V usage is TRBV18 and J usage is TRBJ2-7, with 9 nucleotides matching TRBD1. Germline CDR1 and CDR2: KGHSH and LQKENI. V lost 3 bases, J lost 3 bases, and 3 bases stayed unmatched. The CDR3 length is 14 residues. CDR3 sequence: CASSPRTGDYEQYF. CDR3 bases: TGTGCCAGCTCACCTAGGACAGGGGACTACGAGCAGTACTTC.

The CDR3 here is CASRTGRNTGELFF. CDR3 bases: TGTGCCAGCAGGACAGGGAGAAACACCGGGGAGCTGTTTTTT. The chain has TRBV6-1 and TRBJ2-2, with 7 bases matching TRBD1. Germline CDR1 MNHNS, CDR2 SASEGT. The CDR3 consists of 14 residues. V lost 6 bases and J lost 2; bases outside the gene matches: 3.

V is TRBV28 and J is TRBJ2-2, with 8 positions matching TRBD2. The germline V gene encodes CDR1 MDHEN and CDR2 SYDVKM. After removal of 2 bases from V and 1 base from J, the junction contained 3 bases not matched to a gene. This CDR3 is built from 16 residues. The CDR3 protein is CASSLGSGGNTGELFF. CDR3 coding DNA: TGTGCCAGCAGTTTAGGAAGCGGGGGGAACACCGGGGAGCTGTTTTTT.

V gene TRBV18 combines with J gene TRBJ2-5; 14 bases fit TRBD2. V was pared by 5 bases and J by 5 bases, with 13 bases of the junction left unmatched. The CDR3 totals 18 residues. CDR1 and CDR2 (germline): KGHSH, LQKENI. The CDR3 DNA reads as TGTGCCAGCTCAACTTTTTCCGGGACTAGCGGGAGTAGCGAGACCCAGTACTTC. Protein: CASSTFSGTSGSSETQYF.

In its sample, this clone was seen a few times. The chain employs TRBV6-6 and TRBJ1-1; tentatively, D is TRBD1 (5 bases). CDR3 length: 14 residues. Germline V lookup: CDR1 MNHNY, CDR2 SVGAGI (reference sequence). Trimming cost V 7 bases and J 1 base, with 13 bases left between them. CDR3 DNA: TGTGCCAGCACGCTCAGGGAAGGGAACACTGAAGCTTTCTTT. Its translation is CASTLREGNTEAFF.

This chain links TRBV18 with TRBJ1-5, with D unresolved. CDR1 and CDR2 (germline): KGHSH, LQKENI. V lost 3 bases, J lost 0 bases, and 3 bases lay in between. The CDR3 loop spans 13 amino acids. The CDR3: CASSPNSNQPQHF. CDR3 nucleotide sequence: TGTGCCAGCTCACCTAATAGCAATCAGCCCCAGCATTTT.